This T cell receptor (beta chain) was sequenced during a study of blood T cell repertoires in COVID-19. For the study at large: Samples came from the United States, Italy and Spain, spanning acute and convalescent COVID-19. PBMCs, B-cell-depleted T cells, or T cells were the source of the cDNA or gDNA that made up the material.

Trimming took 0 bases from V and 5 from J; bases not matched to a gene: 3. The CDR3 totals 15 residues. Germline V gives CDR1 SGHRS, CDR2 YFSETQ. Authors' analysis steps: Amplification of reference gene primers provided the estimated nucleated cell counts. Here immunoSEQ multiplex PCR was the method, and the copy in TCRdb shows in-frame clones only, minus some. The V and J calls and clone size come from that table; D and trimming were worked out from the DNA. The repertoire includes 120,000 or so clones, just under 80% of them detected once, and 25% sits in the top ten. The gene calls are TRBV5-1 and TRBJ2-1, with 9 bases fitting TRBD2. The sample was peripheral blood. The receptor was isolated from a human donor in a cohort sampled during active COVID-19. The CDR3: CASSLVAGGNNEQFF. Here the CDR3 DNA reads TGCGCCAGCAGCTTGGTTGCGGGGGGGAACAATGAGCAGTTCTTC.